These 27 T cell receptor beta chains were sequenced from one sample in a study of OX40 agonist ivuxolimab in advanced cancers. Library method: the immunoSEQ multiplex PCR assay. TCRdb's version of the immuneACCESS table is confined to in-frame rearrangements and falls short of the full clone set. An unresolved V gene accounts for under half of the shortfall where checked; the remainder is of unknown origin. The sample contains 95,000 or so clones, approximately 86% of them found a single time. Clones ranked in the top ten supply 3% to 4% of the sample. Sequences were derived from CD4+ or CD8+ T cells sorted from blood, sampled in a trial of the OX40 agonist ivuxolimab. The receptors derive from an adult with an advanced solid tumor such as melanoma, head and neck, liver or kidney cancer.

The CDR3 spells CASRIRGPYNEQFF. The CDR3 nucleotides are TGTGCCAGCAGGATCAGGGGCCCGTACAATGAGCAGTTCTTC. V is TRBV7-8 and J is TRBJ2-1; a weak D match, TRBD1 (6 bases). Germline V lookup: CDR1 SGHVS, CDR2 FQNEAQ. The CDR3 sequence is 14 residues long. The V gene lost 6 bases and the J gene lost 4 bases, with 13 bases spanning the gap.

The CDR3 here is CASSPRAWSYEQYF. The CDR3 nucleotides read TGTGCCAGCTCACCACGAGCCTGGTCCTACGAGCAGTACTTC. V and J are TRBV18 and TRBJ2-7; D gene unclear. Trimming took 1 base from V and 1 from J, leaving 8 bases between them. The V gene's germline CDR1 is KGHSH and CDR2 LQKENI. This CDR3 spans 14 amino acids.

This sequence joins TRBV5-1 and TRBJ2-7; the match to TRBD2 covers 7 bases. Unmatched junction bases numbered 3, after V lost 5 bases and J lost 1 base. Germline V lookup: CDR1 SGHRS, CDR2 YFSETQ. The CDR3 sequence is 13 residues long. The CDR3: CASRRERSYEQYF. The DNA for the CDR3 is TGCGCCAGCAGGCGGGAGAGGTCCTACGAGCAGTACTTC.

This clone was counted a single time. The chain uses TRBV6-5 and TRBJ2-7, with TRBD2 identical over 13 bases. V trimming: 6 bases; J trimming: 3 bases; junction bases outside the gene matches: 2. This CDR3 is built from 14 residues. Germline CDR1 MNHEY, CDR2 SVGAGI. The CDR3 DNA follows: TGTGCCAGCAGAAGACTAGCGGGAGGCTACGAGCAGTACTTC. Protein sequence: CASRRLAGGYEQYF.

Here the CDR3 DNA reads TGTGCCAGCTCACCATCGGGACAGGGCTATGGCTACACCTTC. This translates into CASSPSGQGYGYTF. The V gene is TRBV18, the J gene TRBJ1-2; 9 positions match TRBD1. The CDR3 is 14 residues long. V gave up 2 bases and J gave up 4 bases; unmatched junction bases: 2. Germline CDR1 reads KGHSH; CDR2 reads LQKENI.

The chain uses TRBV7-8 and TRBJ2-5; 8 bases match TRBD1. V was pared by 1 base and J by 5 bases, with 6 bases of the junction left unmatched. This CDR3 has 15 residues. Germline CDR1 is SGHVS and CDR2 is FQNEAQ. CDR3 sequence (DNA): TGTGCCAGCAGCTTAGGGACAGGGTTCGCGGAGACCCAGTACTTC. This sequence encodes CASSLGTGFAETQYF.

The CDR3 protein is CASSLVGGTDYTEAFF. DNA for the CDR3: TGCGCCAGCAGCTTGGTGGGCGGGACGGACTACACTGAAGCTTTCTTT. The V and J genes are TRBV5-1 and TRBJ1-1, with D perhaps TRBD1 (5 bases). V was cut by 0 bases and J by 3 bases, with 15 bases left in between. The CDR3 has 16 residues. Germline CDR1 reads SGHRS; CDR2 reads YFSETQ.

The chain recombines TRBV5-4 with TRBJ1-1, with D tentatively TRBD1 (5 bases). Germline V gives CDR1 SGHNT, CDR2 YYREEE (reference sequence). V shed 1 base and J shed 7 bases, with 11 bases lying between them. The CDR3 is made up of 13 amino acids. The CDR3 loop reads CASSLWAGGEAFF. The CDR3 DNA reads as TGTGCCAGCAGCTTGTGGGCCGGGGGTGAAGCTTTCTTT.

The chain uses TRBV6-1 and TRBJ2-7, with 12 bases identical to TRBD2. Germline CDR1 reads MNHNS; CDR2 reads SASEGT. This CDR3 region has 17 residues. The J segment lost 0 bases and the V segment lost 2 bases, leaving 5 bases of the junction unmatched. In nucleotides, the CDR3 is TGTGCCAGCAGTGAATGGCTAGCGGGAGGGACCTCCTACGAGCAGTACTTC. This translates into CASSEWLAGGTSYEQYF.

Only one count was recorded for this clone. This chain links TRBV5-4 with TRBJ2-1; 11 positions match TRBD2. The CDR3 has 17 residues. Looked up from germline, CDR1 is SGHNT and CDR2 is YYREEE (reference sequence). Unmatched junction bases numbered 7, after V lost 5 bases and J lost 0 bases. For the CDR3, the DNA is TGTGCCAGCAGGTCCCTAGCGGGAGGAACCTCCTACAATGAGCAGTTCTTC. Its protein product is CASRSLAGGTSYNEQFF.

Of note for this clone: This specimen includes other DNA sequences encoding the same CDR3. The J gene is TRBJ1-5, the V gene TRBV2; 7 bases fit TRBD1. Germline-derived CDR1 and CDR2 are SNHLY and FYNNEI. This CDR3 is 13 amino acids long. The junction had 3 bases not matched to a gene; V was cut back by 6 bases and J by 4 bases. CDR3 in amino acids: CASSGQVNQPQHF. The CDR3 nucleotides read TGTGCCAGCAGCGGACAGGTTAATCAGCCCCAGCATTTT.

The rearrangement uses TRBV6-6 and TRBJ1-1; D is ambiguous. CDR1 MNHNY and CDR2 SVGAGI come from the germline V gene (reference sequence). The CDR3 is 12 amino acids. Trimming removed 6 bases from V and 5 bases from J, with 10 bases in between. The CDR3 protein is CASSRSGTEAFF. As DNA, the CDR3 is TGTGCCAGCAGCCGATCCGGGACTGAAGCTTTCTTT.

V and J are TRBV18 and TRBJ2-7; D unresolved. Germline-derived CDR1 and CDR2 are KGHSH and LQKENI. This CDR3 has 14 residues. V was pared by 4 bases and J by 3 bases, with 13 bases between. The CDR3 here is CASSRGKGHYEQYF. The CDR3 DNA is TGTGCCAGCTCACGAGGAAAAGGGCACTACGAGCAGTACTTC.

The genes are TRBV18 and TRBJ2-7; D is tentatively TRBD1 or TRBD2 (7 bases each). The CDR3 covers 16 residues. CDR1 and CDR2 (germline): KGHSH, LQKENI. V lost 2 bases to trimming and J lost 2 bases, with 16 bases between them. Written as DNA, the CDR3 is TGTGCCAGCTCACCAGGCCCAGGGGGGGGGACCTACGAGCAGTACTTC. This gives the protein CASSPGPGGGTYEQYF.

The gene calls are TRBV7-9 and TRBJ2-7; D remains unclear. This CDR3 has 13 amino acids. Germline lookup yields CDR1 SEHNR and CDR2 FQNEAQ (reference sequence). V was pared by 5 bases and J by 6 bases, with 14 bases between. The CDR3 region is CASSAGSDPEQYF. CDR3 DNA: TGTGCCAGCAGCGCCGGATCGGATCCCGAGCAGTACTTC.

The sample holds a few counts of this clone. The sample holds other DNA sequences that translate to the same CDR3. The CDR3 loop reads CASSQRGAGETQYF. The CDR3 nucleotides read TGCGCCAGCAGCCAACGAGGGGCGGGGGAGACCCAGTACTTC. The rearrangement links TRBV4-1 to TRBJ2-5; possible D gene TRBD2, 6 bases. V gave up 2 bases and J gave up 5 bases, with 12 bases separating them. CDR1 is MGHRA and CDR2 is YSYEKL in the germline V gene. The CDR3 has 14 residues.

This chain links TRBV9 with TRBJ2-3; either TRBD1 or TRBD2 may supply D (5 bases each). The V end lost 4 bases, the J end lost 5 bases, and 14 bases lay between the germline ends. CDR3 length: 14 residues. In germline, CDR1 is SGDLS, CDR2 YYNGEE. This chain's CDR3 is CASSPHGAGDTQYF. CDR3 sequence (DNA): TGTGCCAGCAGCCCACACGGGGCCGGAGATACGCAGTATTTT.

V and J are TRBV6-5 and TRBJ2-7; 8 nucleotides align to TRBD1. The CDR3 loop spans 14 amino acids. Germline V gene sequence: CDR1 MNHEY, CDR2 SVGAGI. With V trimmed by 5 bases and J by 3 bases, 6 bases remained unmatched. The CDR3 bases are TGTGCCAGCAGTCAGGACAGGGAAATCTACGAGCAGTACTTC. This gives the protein CASSQDREIYEQYF.

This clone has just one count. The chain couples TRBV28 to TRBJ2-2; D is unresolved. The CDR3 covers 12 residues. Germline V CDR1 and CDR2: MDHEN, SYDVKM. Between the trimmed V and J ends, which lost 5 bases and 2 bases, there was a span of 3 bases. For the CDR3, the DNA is TGTGCCAGCAGTCTAAACACCGGGGAGCTGTTTTTT. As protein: CASSLNTGELFF.

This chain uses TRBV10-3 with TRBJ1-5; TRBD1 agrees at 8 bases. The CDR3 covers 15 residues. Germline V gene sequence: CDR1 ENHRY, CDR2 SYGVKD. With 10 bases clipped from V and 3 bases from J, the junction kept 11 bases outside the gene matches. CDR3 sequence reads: CATKDRVRDNQPQHF. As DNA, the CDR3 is TGTGCCACCAAGGACAGGGTACGGGACAATCAGCCCCAGCATTTT.

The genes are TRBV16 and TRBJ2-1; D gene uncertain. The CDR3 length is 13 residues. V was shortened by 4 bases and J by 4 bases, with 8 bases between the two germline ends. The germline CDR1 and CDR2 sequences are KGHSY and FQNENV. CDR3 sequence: CASSPATYNEQFF. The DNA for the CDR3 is TGTGCCAGCAGCCCCGCGACTTACAATGAGCAGTTCTTC.

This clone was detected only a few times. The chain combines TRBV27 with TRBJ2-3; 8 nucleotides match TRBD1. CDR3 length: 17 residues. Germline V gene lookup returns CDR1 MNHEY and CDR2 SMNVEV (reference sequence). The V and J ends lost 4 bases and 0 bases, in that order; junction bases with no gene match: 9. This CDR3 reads CASSSLDRAWSTDTQYF. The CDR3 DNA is TGTGCCAGCAGTTCGTTGGACAGGGCGTGGAGCACAGATACGCAGTATTTT.

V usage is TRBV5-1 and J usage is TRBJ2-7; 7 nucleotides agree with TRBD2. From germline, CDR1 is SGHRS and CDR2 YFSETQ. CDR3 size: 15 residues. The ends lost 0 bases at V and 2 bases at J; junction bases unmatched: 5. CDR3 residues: CASSLVVGGTYEQYF. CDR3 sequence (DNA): TGCGCCAGCAGCTTGGTAGTCGGGGGGACCTACGAGCAGTACTTC.

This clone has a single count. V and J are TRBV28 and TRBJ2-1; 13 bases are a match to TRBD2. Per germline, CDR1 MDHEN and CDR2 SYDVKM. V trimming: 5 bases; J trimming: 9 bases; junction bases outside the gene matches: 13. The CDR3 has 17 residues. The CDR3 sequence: CASSPRPGLAGDGEQFF. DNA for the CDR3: TGTGCCAGCAGTCCTCGACCCGGACTAGCGGGAGACGGTGAGCAGTTCTTC.

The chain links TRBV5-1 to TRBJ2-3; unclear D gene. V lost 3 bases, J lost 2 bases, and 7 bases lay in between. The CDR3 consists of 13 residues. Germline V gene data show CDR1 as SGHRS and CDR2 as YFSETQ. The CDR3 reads CASSSIFTDTQYF. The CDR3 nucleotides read TGCGCCAGCAGCTCAATTTTCACAGATACGCAGTATTTT.

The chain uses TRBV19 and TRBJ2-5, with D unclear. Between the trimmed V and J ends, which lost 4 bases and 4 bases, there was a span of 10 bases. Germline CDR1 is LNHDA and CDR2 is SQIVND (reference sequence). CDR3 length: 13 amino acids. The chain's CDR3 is CASSKAERETQYF. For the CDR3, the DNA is TGTGCCAGTAGTAAGGCGGAGAGAGAGACCCAGTACTTC.

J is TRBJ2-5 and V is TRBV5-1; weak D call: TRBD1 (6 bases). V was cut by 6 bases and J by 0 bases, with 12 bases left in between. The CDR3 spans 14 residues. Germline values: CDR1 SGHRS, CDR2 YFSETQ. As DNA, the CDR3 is TGCGCCAGCATGACAGGCCCGTACCAAGAGACCCAGTACTTC. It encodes CASMTGPYQETQYF.